Included here is one T cell receptor beta chain sequence, with context. The sample is drawn from a study of blood T cell repertoires in COVID-19. On the study more broadly: PBMCs, B-cell-depleted T cells, or T cells were the source of the cDNA or gDNA that made up the material.

Only in-frame clones appear in the TCRdb table, and some are missing; sequencing was by immunoSEQ multiplex PCR. Counted here are hundreds of thousands of clones, approximately 90% occurring once; the ten biggest clones make up roughly 7%. V shed 6 bases and J 4 bases; nucleotides not matched to a gene: 13. This CDR3 has 17 amino acids. This TCR was recovered from a woman under 40 who had recovered from COVID-19. The sample taken for sequencing was peripheral blood. The V call is TRBV6-7, the J call TRBJ1-5; 9 bases are a match to TRBD1. TRBV6-7 is annotated as an ORF whose role is uncertain. For the CDR3, the DNA is TGTGCCAGCAGCCCGAGCTCGGGACAGGGCATAAATCAGCCCCAGCATTTT. Translation: CASSPSSGQGINQPQHF.